These 29 T cell receptor beta chains came from one sample sequenced in a study of beta chain features in type 1 diabetes (dated by TCRdb to the late 2010s). The library was obtained by the immunoSEQ multiplex PCR assay. The High Capacity cDNA Reverse Transcription Kit was used to reverse transcribe all of the isolated RNA, meaning that expressed TCRB transcripts were what got sequenced. TCRdb re-hosts the immuneACCESS table, in-frame sequences only. Its copies lack some clones; in the studies checked, an unresolved V gene accounts for under half of them, and the cause for the rest is not known. In this sample the table shows some 360,000 clones, about 19% of which occur a single time. Jointly, the top ten make up around 0.044% of the sample. Sequenced sample: naive CD4+ T cells from blood. Sample cell subset or site, as interpreted from the label and publication: true naive CD4+ T cells. The receptors here all came from a woman between 18 and 30 years old in good health.

This chain links TRBV7-9 with TRBJ1-4; 7 bases line up with TRBD1. Germline CDR1 is SEHNR and CDR2 is FQNEAQ (reference sequence). CDR3 size: 15 residues. The J segment lost 4 bases and the V segment lost 5 bases, leaving 7 bases of the junction unmatched. In DNA form, the CDR3 reads TGTGCCAGCAGCCTAAGACAGGGCTATAATGAAAAACTGTTTTTT. Its translation: CASSLRQGYNEKLFF.

V gene TRBV7-3 combines with J gene TRBJ2-5; no reliable D call. V shed 5 bases and J shed 4 bases, with 8 bases lying between them. Germline CDR1 reads SGHTA; CDR2 reads FQGTGA. The CDR3 has 12 residues. The CDR3 DNA reads TGTGCCAGCAGCCCCTATGGAGAGACCCAGTACTTC. It yields the protein CASSPYGETQYF.

The chain recombines TRBV9 with TRBJ2-1; 8 positions match TRBD2. The CDR3 extends over 15 amino acids. Germline trimming cut 0 bases from V and 5 bases from J; bases unmatched to any gene: 4. The germline gives CDR1 SGDLS, CDR2 YYNGEE. The CDR3 DNA follows: TGTGCCAGCAGCGTAGGAAGCGGGGGTCACAATGAGCAGTTCTTC. Protein product: CASSVGSGGHNEQFF.

Details on this clone: The sample carries other DNA sequences with the same CDR3. The genes are TRBV5-1 and TRBJ2-7; D is ambiguous. The CDR3 has 13 residues. Germline loops: CDR1 SGHRS, CDR2 YFSETQ. V was shortened by 0 bases and J by 2 bases, with 6 bases between the two germline ends. CDR3 sequence reads: CASSLAGTYEQYF. CDR3 DNA: TGCGCCAGCAGCTTGGCAGGCACCTACGAGCAGTACTTC.

This clone was counted a few times. The chain has TRBV10-3 and TRBJ2-3; TRBD2 matches 8 bases. The CDR3 contains 16 residues. From germline, CDR1 is ENHRY and CDR2 SYGVKD. V lost 4 bases to trimming and J lost 4 bases; unmatched junction nucleotides: 10. CDR3 sequence reads: CAISGKGTSRSDTQYF. CDR3 nucleotide sequence: TGTGCCATCAGTGGAAAAGGGACTAGTCGGTCAGATACGCAGTATTTT.

This clone has more than one count but fewer than ten. The rearrangement links TRBV11-1 to TRBJ2-1; 8 positions match TRBD2. CDR1 is SGHAT, CDR2 FQDESV, per germline (reference sequence). This CDR3 contains 14 residues. The V and J ends lost 2 bases and 4 bases, in that order; junction bases with no gene match: 1. In DNA form, the CDR3 reads TGTGCCAGCAGCTTACAGCGGGGGTACAATGAGCAGTTCTTC. It specifies CASSLQRGYNEQFF.

This clone was observed a few times. The chain uses TRBV5-1 and TRBJ1-1, with a possible D match to TRBD1 (5 bases). CDR1 SGHRS and CDR2 YFSETQ come from the germline V gene. V dropped 2 bases and J dropped 1 base, with 9 bases sitting between them. The CDR3 extends over 14 amino acids. DNA for the CDR3: TGCGCCAGCAGCTTAGACAGCCAGAACACTGAAGCTTTCTTT. Translating gives CASSLDSQNTEAFF.

This clone was observed a few times. The chain combines TRBV2 with TRBJ2-5; 8 bases agree with TRBD1. Per the germline V gene, CDR1 is SNHLY and CDR2 is FYNNEI. After removal of 11 bases from V and 5 bases from J, the junction contained 7 bases not matched to a gene. The CDR3 runs 12 residues. The DNA for the CDR3 is TGTGCCGGGGGACCAGGGGGCGAGACCCAGTACTTC. It yields the protein CAGGPGGETQYF.

This chain joins TRBV30 and TRBJ2-4, with unresolved D. CDR1 is GTSNPN, CDR2 SVGIG, per germline (reference sequence). V shed 0 bases and J shed 2 bases, with 11 bases lying between them. This CDR3 comprises 15 residues. CDR3 region: CAWSVGSITKNIQYF. The CDR3 DNA sequence: TGTGCCTGGAGTGTTGGCAGTATTACCAAAAACATTCAGTACTTC.

The genes are TRBV4-1 and TRBJ2-1; maybe TRBD1 (6 bases). Trimming took off 1 base at V and 9 bases at J, with 10 bases between the two ends. The V gene's germline CDR1 is MGHRA and CDR2 YSYEKL. This CDR3 is built from 13 residues. In DNA form, the CDR3 reads TGCGCCAGCAGCCAAGCCACAGGGAGTGAGCAGTTCTTC. Its protein product is CASSQATGSEQFF.

The table lists this clone with a few counts. The chain couples TRBV7-2 to TRBJ2-2; 7 nucleotides agree with TRBD2. CDR1 SGHTA and CDR2 FQGNSA come from the germline V gene. Trimming cost V 1 base and J 3 bases; bases outside gene matches: 2. The CDR3 covers 15 residues. CDR3: CASSLGAGHTGELFF. The CDR3 DNA sequence: TGTGCCAGCAGCTTAGGAGCGGGGCACACCGGGGAGCTGTTTTTT.

This clone was detected a few times. The gene calls are TRBV2 and TRBJ1-4; D is perhaps TRBD1 (5 bases). The V end was cut by 4 bases, the J end by 6 bases, with 12 bases between. The CDR3 loop spans 14 amino acids. Germline values: CDR1 SNHLY, CDR2 FYNNEI. CDR3 residues: CASSVMGPHEKLFF. In DNA form, the CDR3 reads TGTGCCAGCAGTGTCATGGGGCCCCATGAAAAACTGTTTTTT.

This clone was recorded once. The rearrangement joins TRBV13 to TRBJ1-1, with 9 bases identical to TRBD1. In germline, CDR1 is PRHDT, CDR2 FYEKMQ (reference sequence). The V gene end was trimmed by 4 bases and the J gene end by 1 base; junction bases not matched to a gene: 4. The CDR3 spans 15 residues. CDR3 bases: TGTGCCAGCAGCTCGATGGGACAGGGGAACACTGAAGCTTTCTTT. Amino acids: CASSSMGQGNTEAFF.

The table lists this clone with a few counts. The rearrangement uses TRBV16 and TRBJ1-1; D is ambiguous. Looked up from germline, CDR1 is KGHSY and CDR2 is FQNENV. V lost 0 bases and J lost 4, with 12 bases in between. This CDR3 comprises 15 residues. The CDR3 coding sequence is TGTGCCAGCAGCCAATCTAAACGGTTGAGCACTGAAGCTTTCTTT. Translation gives CASSQSKRLSTEAFF.

The chain is built from TRBV6-6 and TRBJ2-3; 9 bases map to TRBD2. The CDR3 covers 14 residues. CDR1 and CDR2 (germline): MNHNY, SVGAGI (reference sequence). V trimming: 7 bases; J trimming: 1 base; junction bases outside the gene matches: 3. The CDR3 is CASTASGGTDTQYF. The DNA for the CDR3 is TGTGCCAGCACCGCTAGCGGGGGCACAGATACGCAGTATTTT.

This chain joins TRBV9 and TRBJ1-2; TRBD1 matches at 9 bases. CDR1 is SGDLS, CDR2 YYNGEE, per germline. The CDR3 consists of 15 residues. With 4 bases clipped from V and 4 bases from J, the junction kept 8 bases outside the gene matches. This chain's CDR3 is CASSPRQGGSYGYTF. For the CDR3, the DNA is TGTGCCAGCAGCCCCAGACAGGGGGGGAGCTATGGCTACACCTTC.

This clone was observed a few times. The V and J genes are TRBV4-3 and TRBJ2-3, with TRBD2 matching 8 bases. J lost 2 bases, V lost 0 bases, and 10 bases had no gene match. The germline V gene has CDR1 LGHNA and CDR2 YSLEER. The length of the CDR3 is 18 residues. This CDR3 is CASSQELSAGGHTDTQYF. CDR3 in DNA: TGCGCCAGCAGCCAAGAACTGTCGGCGGGGGGACACACAGATACGCAGTATTTT.

The V call is TRBV9, the J call TRBJ1-2; TRBD1 is a possible D gene (6 bases). Trimming removed 1 base from V and 7 bases from J, with 11 bases in between. The CDR3 is made up of 13 amino acids. Germline CDR1 is SGDLS and CDR2 is YYNGEE. CDR3 residues: CASSVTGRLGYTF. For the CDR3, the DNA is TGTGCCAGCAGCGTAACAGGGCGGCTTGGCTACACCTTC.

J is TRBJ2-7 and V is TRBV18, with TRBD1 identical over 8 bases. CDR1 is KGHSH, CDR2 LQKENI, per germline. The CDR3 runs 14 residues. V lost 6 bases to trimming and J lost 7 bases; unmatched junction nucleotides: 11. The CDR3 DNA reads TGTGCCAGCTCCCCGGGACCAGGGGGCCGAGAGCAGTACTTC. Translation: CASSPGPGGREQYF.

This clone was seen a few times. V is TRBV29-1 and J is TRBJ2-1, with TRBD2 matching 9 bases. CDR3 length: 14 residues. The V gene end was trimmed by 8 bases and the J gene end by 3 bases; junction bases not matched to a gene: 8. Germline V gene lookup returns CDR1 SQVTM and CDR2 ANQGSEA. CDR3 in amino acids: CSTNSGSGYNEQFF. The CDR3 DNA sequence: TGCAGCACCAATAGCGGGAGTGGCTACAATGAGCAGTTCTTC.

In this sample, this clone turned up a few times. The CDR3 region has the DNA TGTGCCAGCAGCCCATCCCCCCTCGACAGGCCCCTCTATGGCTACACCTTC. Translated, it gives CASSPSPLDRPLYGYTF. The chain uses TRBV27 and TRBJ1-2; D perhaps matches TRBD1 (6 bases). V lost 6 bases and J 4 bases, leaving 24 bases between the germline ends. The CDR3 is 17 amino acids. Germline V gene data show CDR1 as MNHEY and CDR2 as SMNVEV (reference sequence).

The chain links TRBV5-1 to TRBJ2-1, with a possible D match to TRBD1 (5 bases). The germline CDR1 and CDR2 sequences are SGHRS and YFSETQ. The CDR3 is 13 residues long. Trimming removed 4 bases from V and 6 bases from J, with 11 bases in between. The CDR3 coding sequence is TGCGCCAGCAGCGCACCCCAGGGCAATGAGCAGTTCTTC. This codes for CASSAPQGNEQFF.

The chain carries TRBV25-1 and TRBJ1-3; TRBD1 might be the D (5 bases). CDR3 length: 13 amino acids. V was cut by 2 bases and J by 7 bases, with 9 bases left in between. Germline V CDR1 and CDR2: MGHDK, SYGVNS. DNA of the CDR3: TGTGCCAGCAGTGAAAGGGCAGGGAACACCATATATTTT. Translated, it gives CASSERAGNTIYF.

The sample holds a few counts of this clone. This rearrangement joins TRBV15 to TRBJ2-7; 7 bases align to TRBD1. The CDR3 loop spans 14 amino acids. Germline loops: CDR1 LNHNV, CDR2 YYDKDF (reference sequence). The V and J ends lost 3 bases and 2 bases, in that order; junction bases with no gene match: 4. CDR3: CATSRARGPYEQYF. DNA of the CDR3: TGTGCCACCAGCAGGGCGAGGGGGCCCTACGAGCAGTACTTC.

Comments on this clone: In the same sample, other DNA sequences code for this CDR3. The V and J genes are TRBV5-1 and TRBJ2-7, with a weak D call TRBD2 (6 bases). The CDR3 spans 12 residues. Germline V lookup: CDR1 SGHRS, CDR2 YFSETQ. The ends were cut back, 4 bases at V and 2 bases at J, with 7 bases in the middle. Here the CDR3 DNA reads TGCGCCAGCAGCGGAGGGGCCTACGAGCAGTACTTC. It translates to CASSGGAYEQYF.

This clone was seen a handful of times. The chain carries TRBV27 and TRBJ2-5, with D tentatively TRBD2 (7 bases). V was clipped by 5 bases and J by 6 bases, with 28 bases between them. The CDR3 has 18 residues. The V gene's germline CDR1 is MNHEY and CDR2 SMNVEV (reference sequence). The CDR3 nucleotides read TGTGCCAGCAGTCCGGTAAAGCCCCCAAGGGGGGGCCTTAAGACCCAGTACTTC. It yields the protein CASSPVKPPRGGLKTQYF.

The chain couples TRBV30 to TRBJ1-4; TRBD1 matches at 8 bases. Per germline, CDR1 GTSNPN and CDR2 SVGIG (reference sequence). The CDR3 sequence is 12 residues long. Trimming cost V 5 bases and J 10 bases; bases outside gene matches: 6. DNA of the CDR3: TGTGCCTGGGACACAGGGGGGGGAAAACTGTTTTTT. Amino acids: CAWDTGGGKLFF.

The genes are TRBV29-1 and TRBJ2-7, with D perhaps matching TRBD1 (6 bases). Germline CDR1 reads SQVTM; CDR2 reads ANQGSEA. CDR3 length: 15 residues. V lost 6 bases, J lost 7 bases, and 25 bases lay in between. The CDR3 loop is CSVLGTSDDYREQYF. CDR3 coding DNA: TGCAGCGTCCTCGGGACATCGGACGACTACAGGGAGCAGTACTTC.

This clone appeared a few times. This chain joins TRBV9 and TRBJ2-5, with D possibly TRBD1 on 5 matching bases. The V and J ends lost 0 bases and 5 bases respectively, with 14 bases between them. This CDR3 is built from 15 residues. In germline, CDR1 is SGDLS, CDR2 YYNGEE. The CDR3 region is CASSVAAGRSETQYF. CDR3 coding DNA: TGTGCCAGCAGCGTAGCCGCAGGGCGGTCGGAGACCCAGTACTTC.